Included here is one TCR beta chain sequence, with context. Its antigen is currently unknown. MiXCR, applied by TCRdb to the 5' RACE reads, yields one record per CDR3 protein. The table records roughly 480,000 distinct CDR3 sequences, 25% of them present only once. The CDR3 runs to 16 residues. The germline V gene encodes CDR1 SGHRS and CDR2 YFSETQ. Trimming removed 3 bases at V and 6 bases at J, with 18 bases between. The sample comes from a study of T-cell memory formation after mild COVID-19. The study's findings and limits: Contracting CD4+ clones lay largely in CM and EM, with CD8+ ones residing in EMRA.

This TCR was sampled from an adult woman who had mild COVID-19 (a few samples of this study predate the infection). Cell type and time point are not known. The genes are TRBV5-1 and TRBJ2-2, with D possibly being TRBD1 (6 bases). The source material was PBMCs or a T cell subset sorted from them (not recorded which). The CDR3 DNA follows: TGCGCCAGCAGCTCGGGTACAGGGTCATACTCCGGGGAGCTGTTTTTT. It encodes CASSSGTGSYSGELFF.